The rows below give T cell receptor beta chains drawn from one sample of a study of T cells expressing NK-cell markers. After re-calling the 5' RACE reads, TCRdb lists one entry per CDR3 protein, DNA absent. The repertoire table contains hundreds of thousands of distinct CDR3 sequences. Source material: blood T cells: a sorted CD56 or NKG2C T cell subset, CD4+ or CD8+ T cells, or bulk PBMC T cells (not recorded which). The source of these receptors is a man between 18 and 29 years old in good health. The CDR3 runs from the conserved cysteine through the conserved F or W.

TRBV12-3/TRBV12-4,TRBJ2-1,CASSLNSKTPDGQFF
TRBV6-2/TRBV6-3,TRBJ2-7,CATQLQPVAYEQYF
TRBV29-1,TRBJ1-2,CSAQSRVNRGYGYTF
TRBV5-1,TRBJ2-2,CASSLSQGAPTAGELFF
TRBV5-5,TRBJ2-1,CASSLLSGSNYNEQFF
TRBV30,TRBJ1-2,CAWKATANYGYTF
TRBV21-1,TRBJ2-1,CASQPDRSSYNEQFF
TRBV10-3,TRBJ2-1,CAISELSFLSSGRIVGEQFF
TRBV5-1,TRBJ2-3,CASSGGAGTDTQYF
TRBV4-2,TRBJ2-3,CASSQEPGPGTGLGAQYF
TRBV9,TRBJ1-3,CASSGQGSGNTIYF
TRBV19,TRBJ2-1,CASSIWRGMSNEQFF
TRBV7-2,TRBJ2-7,CASSLGGGQFYEQYF
TRBV25-1,TRBJ2-1,CASSESGQGNHEQFF
TRBV27,TRBJ2-1,CASRTTGTSLNNEQFF
TRBV6-1,TRBJ2-7,CASGGGVASYEQYF
TRBV15,TRBJ2-1,CATSSMTSGFQFF
TRBV12-3/TRBV12-4,TRBJ2-7,CASSPSPGPRRPYEQYF
TRBV20-1,TRBJ2-4,CSAGPTVTDIQYF
TRBV20-1,TRBJ2-1,CSARRIGGVGNEQFF
TRBV12-3/TRBV12-4,TRBJ2-1,CASTPMGGLNEQFF
TRBV5-1,TRBJ2-3,CASSSGLAGNGTQYF
TRBV30,TRBJ2-1,CAWSVGGGQEQFF
TRBV20-1,TRBJ2-6,CSANVGQSSGANVLTF
TRBV6-1,TRBJ1-4,CASSSRGSTNEKLFF
TRBV7-6,TRBJ1-1,CASSSEINTEAFF